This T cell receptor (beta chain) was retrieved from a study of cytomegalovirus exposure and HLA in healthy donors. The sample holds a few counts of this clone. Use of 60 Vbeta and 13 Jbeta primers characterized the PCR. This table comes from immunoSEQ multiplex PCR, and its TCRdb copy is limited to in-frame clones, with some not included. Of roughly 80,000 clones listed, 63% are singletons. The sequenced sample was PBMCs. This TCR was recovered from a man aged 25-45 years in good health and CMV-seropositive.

The CDR3 region is CASSDFGQGSNYGYTF. The DNA for the CDR3 is TGTGCCAGTAGTGACTTCGGACAGGGGTCTAACTATGGCTACACCTTC. The chain links TRBV19 to TRBJ1-2; 9 bases line up with TRBD1. Germline CDR1 and CDR2: LNHDA and SQIVND (reference sequence). The CDR3 totals 16 residues. Germline trimming cut 5 bases from V and 0 bases from J; bases unmatched to any gene: 7.